The 21 T cell receptor beta chains below were found in one sample sequenced in a study of cytomegalovirus exposure and HLA in healthy donors. Both 60 Vbeta primers and 13 Jbeta primers went into the PCR. Clones were read by immunoSEQ multiplex PCR, and TCRdb kept only the in-frame ones, dropping some. Among 100,000 to 150,000 clones listed, about 85% were seen once. The sample comprised PBMCs. These TCRs come from a man aged 18 to 29 in good health and CMV-seropositive.

The chain couples TRBV27 to TRBJ1-6; D is unclear. The germline V gene has CDR1 MNHEY and CDR2 SMNVEV (reference sequence). CDR3 size: 16 residues. The V end lost 0 bases, the J end lost 4 bases, and 10 bases lay between the germline ends. This CDR3 is CASSLSYREYNSPLHF. The CDR3 DNA sequence: TGTGCCAGCAGTTTATCGTACAGAGAGTATAATTCACCCCTCCACTTT.

The rearrangement joins TRBV19 to TRBJ2-1; the match to TRBD2 covers 11 bases. Germline V lookup: CDR1 LNHDA, CDR2 SQIVND (reference sequence). The CDR3 has 16 amino acids. Losses at the gene ends were 4 bases for V and 2 bases for J; bases not matched to a gene: 4. The chain's CDR3 is CASSTQLAGAYNEQFF. For the CDR3, the DNA is TGTGCCAGTAGTACCCAACTAGCGGGGGCCTACAATGAGCAGTTCTTC.

V gene TRBV4-3 combines with J gene TRBJ2-5; TRBD2 aligns across 9 bases. Germline V gene lookup returns CDR1 LGHNA and CDR2 YSLEER. The J segment lost 3 bases and the V segment lost 1 base, leaving 21 bases of the junction unmatched. CDR3 length: 21 residues. The CDR3 reads CASSQAGGRGGGEPDEETQYF. In DNA, the CDR3 is TGCGCCAGCAGCCAAGCGGGTGGTCGGGGCGGGGGGGAGCCCGATGAAGAGACCCAGTACTTC.

The chain employs TRBV14 and TRBJ2-6; a possible D gene is TRBD1 (5 bases). This CDR3 comprises 19 residues. Germline loops: CDR1 SGHDN, CDR2 FVKESK. V was shortened by 0 bases and J by 0 bases, with 15 bases between the two germline ends. This CDR3 reads CASSQDPRQTSSGANVLTF. CDR3 DNA: TGTGCCAGCAGCCAAGACCCCAGACAGACTTCCTCTGGGGCCAACGTCCTGACTTTC.

The gene calls are TRBV5-4 and TRBJ2-3; 10 bases are a match to TRBD1. There are 16 residues in the CDR3. Germline V gene sequence: CDR1 SGHNT, CDR2 YYREEE (reference sequence). The junction had 7 bases not matched to a gene; V was cut back by 3 bases and J by 3 bases. The CDR3 DNA sequence: TGTGCCAGCAGCTCAAGACAGGGGGCGTTGACAGATACGCAGTATTTT. This gives the protein CASSSRQGALTDTQYF.

On this clone itself: Compared with germline, one end of the junction differs, possibly owing to a read error. The rearrangement joins TRBV7-7 to TRBJ2-2; D may be TRBD2 (6 bases). This CDR3 comprises 16 residues. CDR1 is SSHAT and CDR2 is FNYEAQ in the germline V gene (reference sequence). CDR3 region: CASSLESLTSTGELFF. The CDR3 DNA follows: TGTGCTAGCAGCTTAGAAAGTTTGACTAGCACCGGGGAGCTGTTTTTT.

The CDR3 loop reads CASTERGPRGEQYF. The CDR3 bases are TGTGCCAGCACCGAAAGAGGGCCCCGAGGCGAGCAGTACTTC. The chain joins TRBV6-1 to TRBJ2-7, with D possibly being TRBD2 (5 bases). The CDR3 extends over 14 amino acids. V shed 7 bases and J shed 6 bases, with 19 bases lying between them. Germline V CDR1 and CDR2: MNHNS, SASEGT.

This chain links TRBV7-8 with TRBJ1-1; 7 bases are shared with TRBD1. CDR1 is SGHVS and CDR2 is FQNEAQ in the germline V gene. The CDR3 loop spans 15 amino acids. V dropped 1 base and J dropped 1; count of bases not matched to a gene: 3. The CDR3 region is CASSLGQGKNTEAFF. The CDR3 DNA reads as TGTGCCAGCAGCTTAGGACAGGGAAAGAACACTGAAGCTTTCTTT.

The genes are TRBV5-1 and TRBJ1-2; TRBD1 matches 10 bases. With 0 bases clipped from V and 11 bases from J, the junction kept 7 bases outside the gene matches. Germline CDR1 is SGHRS and CDR2 is YFSETQ. The CDR3 covers 14 residues. The CDR3 region is CASSLATGGLRYTF. CDR3 nucleotide sequence: TGCGCCAGCAGCTTGGCGACAGGGGGCCTCAGGTACACCTTC.

The V call is TRBV6-5, the J call TRBJ1-4; D gene unclear. This CDR3 comprises 14 residues. Germline V lookup: CDR1 MNHEY, CDR2 SVGAGI. Trimming shortened V by 0 bases and J by 4 bases, and 6 bases separated the two germline ends. CDR3 in amino acids: CASSYSTVNEKLFF. CDR3 in DNA: TGTGCCAGCAGTTACTCAACAGTTAATGAAAAACTGTTTTTT.

This clone was seen more than once but under ten times. J is TRBJ2-1 and V is TRBV6-1; 13 bases agree with TRBD2. This CDR3 contains 17 residues. Germline CDR1 MNHNS, CDR2 SASEGT. J gave up 8 bases and V 2 bases, and 9 bases lay outside the gene matches. CDR3 sequence (DNA): TGTGCCAGCAGTGAAACCCAGACTAGCGGGAGGCTGGATGAGCAGTTCTTC. Protein sequence: CASSETQTSGRLDEQFF.

The chain joins TRBV7-8 to TRBJ2-7; 7 bases agree with TRBD1. The CDR3 loop spans 17 amino acids. CDR1 SGHVS and CDR2 FQNEAQ come from the germline V gene. V gave up 0 bases and J gave up 2 bases; unmatched junction bases: 10. The CDR3 here is CASSLAERGGATYEQYF. Here the CDR3 DNA reads TGTGCCAGCAGCTTAGCTGAGAGAGGGGGCGCGACCTACGAGCAGTACTTC.

The CDR3 nucleotides read TGTGCCAGTAGTAAGAAGGGGACAGATACGCAGTATTTT. Encoded protein: CASSKKGTDTQYF. The chain joins TRBV19 to TRBJ2-3; possible D gene TRBD1, 5 bases. CDR1 and CDR2 (germline): LNHDA, SQIVND (reference sequence). The CDR3 runs to 13 residues. V lost 4 bases and J lost 3, with 8 bases in between. The full variable domain, completed using reference TRBV19 and TRBJ2-3, is DGGITQSPKYLFRKEGQNVTLSCEQNLNHDAMYWYRQDPGQGLRLIYYSQIVNDFQKGDIAEGYSVSREKKESFPLTVTSAQKNPTAFYLCASSKKGTDTQYFGPGTRLTVL.

This clone has a handful of counts. This chain uses TRBV27 with TRBJ1-1, with a tentative D call TRBD1 (5 bases). Trimming pared 5 bases from V and 1 base from J, leaving 11 bases between. This CDR3 region has 14 residues. CDR1 is MNHEY, CDR2 SMNVEV, per germline (reference sequence). The CDR3, as DNA: TGTGCCAGCAGTGATGGGGGGGAGAACACTGAAGCTTTCTTT. Protein sequence: CASSDGGENTEAFF.

The J gene is TRBJ2-1, the V gene TRBV7-2, with 9 bases fitting TRBD2. After removal of 1 base from V and 5 bases from J, the junction contained 3 bases not matched to a gene. The CDR3 loop spans 15 amino acids. The V gene's germline CDR1 is SGHTA and CDR2 FQGNSA. The CDR3 DNA follows: TGTGCCAGCAGCTTAGTAGCGGGAGTGGACAATGAGCAGTTCTTC. Translated, it gives CASSLVAGVDNEQFF.

This rearrangement joins TRBV30 to TRBJ1-2; possibly TRBD1 for D (5 bases). V lost 5 bases and J lost 3, with 16 bases in between. CDR1 and CDR2 from the germline V gene are GTSNPN and SVGIG (reference sequence). This CDR3 has 14 amino acids. This CDR3 is CAWAENQGYYGYTF. The CDR3 DNA reads TGTGCCTGGGCCGAAAATCAGGGCTACTATGGCTACACCTTC.

The chain is built from TRBV6-1 and TRBJ2-1; 9 positions match TRBD2. The CDR3 is 15 amino acids. CDR1 is MNHNS, CDR2 SASEGT, per germline. V trimming: 4 bases; J trimming: 8 bases; junction bases outside the gene matches: 9. DNA of the CDR3: TGTGCCAGCAGTGCTGGACTAGCGATTTTTGATGAGCAGTTCTTC. It specifies CASSAGLAIFDEQFF.

This clone has a single count. V gene TRBV7-2 combines with J gene TRBJ2-7, with TRBD2 identical over 9 bases. The CDR3 contains 19 residues. Germline V gene lookup returns CDR1 SGHTA and CDR2 FQGNSA. The V segment lost 1 base and the J segment 4 bases; nucleotides outside the gene matches: 17. The CDR3 DNA reads TGTGCCAGCAGCTTAGGGAGGATCGGCTTTAGCGGGAGTCCGTACGAGCAGTACTTC. This gives the protein CASSLGRIGFSGSPYEQYF.

The V and J genes are TRBV11-2 and TRBJ1-1; no reliable D call. This CDR3 is built from 13 residues. V lost 3 bases and J 5 bases, leaving 10 bases between the germline ends. Germline lookup yields CDR1 SGHAT and CDR2 FQNNGV. The CDR3 spells CASSFGGGTEAFF. As DNA, the CDR3 is TGTGCCAGCAGCTTCGGAGGAGGAACTGAAGCTTTCTTT. Combining the CDR3 with reference TRBV11-2 and TRBJ1-1 gives the whole variable domain EAGVAQSPRYKIIEKRQSVAFWCNPISGHATLYWYQQILGQGPKLLIQFQNNGVVDDSQLPKDRFSAERLKGVDSTLKIQPAKLEDSAVYLCASSFGGGTEAFFGQGTRLTVV.

As to this clone: Within the sample, other DNA sequences also encode this same CDR3. The V and J genes are TRBV6-5 and TRBJ1-5; the D is unclear. Germline lookup yields CDR1 MNHEY and CDR2 SVGAGI. The CDR3 has 14 residues. Trimming shortened V by 4 bases and J by 1 base, and 8 bases separated the two germline ends. The CDR3 nucleotides read TGTGCCAGCAGTTCTCGAGTCAGCAATCAGCCCCAGCATTTT. This codes for CASSSRVSNQPQHF.

This chain links TRBV2 with TRBJ2-7; D is perhaps TRBD2 (5 bases). V was clipped by 7 bases and J by 7 bases, with 26 bases between them. Germline lookup yields CDR1 SNHLY and CDR2 FYNNEI. The CDR3 covers 16 residues. CDR3 sequence: CASIRSQLGNPGEQYF. As DNA, the CDR3 is TGTGCCAGCATCCGGTCCCAGCTGGGCAATCCGGGGGAGCAGTACTTC. Drawing the rest from reference TRBV2 and TRBJ2-7, the complete variable domain is EPEVTQTPSHQVTQMGQEVILRCVPISNHLYFYWYRQILGQKVEFLVSFYNNEISEKSEIFDDQFSVERPDGSNFTLKIRSTKLEDSAMYFCASIRSQLGNPGEQYFGPGTRLTVT.